This T cell receptor beta chain appears in the sequencing data of a study of T cell repertoires in cytomegalovirus infection. Background on the study: HLA-B-restricted CMV epitopes that are well studied were used alongside recently identified HLA-C-restricted ones. An indication of both CMV infection and matching HLA type came from public TCR beta signatures.

Germline V gene lookup returns CDR1 SEHNR and CDR2 FQNEAQ (reference sequence). This CDR3 has 15 residues. V lost 5 bases and J lost 6, with 17 bases in between. In TCRdb, the reads were re-called with MiXCR into one record per CDR3 protein. The sample has 650,000 to 850,000 distinct CDR3 sequences; approximately 32% are singletons. Findings and limits, study-wide: Summed frequency of shared TCR beta families picked out CMV carriers who also had the relevant HLA. Dominant in the ex vivo response were TCR beta clonotypes restricted by HLA-C and specific for CMV.

On this clonotype itself: Its specificity is unknown.

The source of this sequence is a human donor in good health (CMV status not recorded). Some clones in this sample may be carry-over from other donors' samples. The specimen comprised cultured CD8+ T cells from PBMCs, sampled from culture after CMV antigen stimulation. This rearrangement joins TRBV7-9 to TRBJ1-5; D is uncertain. The CDR3 spells CASSPPGLPTQPQHF. The CDR3 nucleotides read TGTGCCAGCAGCCCCCCCGGGCTCCCGACTCAGCCCCAGCATTTT.